This TCR beta chain was found in a study of blood T cell repertoires in COVID-19. Study information: The United States, Italy and Spain were the sources of the acute and convalescent COVID-19 samples. PBMCs, B-cell-depleted T cells, or T cells provided the cDNA or gDNA that made up the material.

Authors' methods: Amplifying reference gene primers gave estimates of nucleated cell counts. Some clones are missing from TCRdb's copy, which holds only in-frame ones; the method was immunoSEQ multiplex PCR. That table is the source of V, J and clone size, and D and trimming were worked out from the DNA. Of about 81,000 clones listed, roughly four fifths are singletons. This CDR3 is 13 amino acids long. V was pared by 6 bases and J by 7 bases, with 7 bases of the junction left unmatched. The germline CDR1 and CDR2 sequences are WNHNN and SYGVQD (reference sequence). The receptor was derived from a man aged 55 to 70 with acute or convalescent COVID-19. This chain links TRBV10-1 with TRBJ2-7; TRBD1 matches 9 bases. Source material: peripheral blood. CDR3 sequence (DNA): TGCGCCAGCAGAGGGACAGGGTCGAGGGAGCAGTACTTC. This codes for CASRGTGSREQYF.